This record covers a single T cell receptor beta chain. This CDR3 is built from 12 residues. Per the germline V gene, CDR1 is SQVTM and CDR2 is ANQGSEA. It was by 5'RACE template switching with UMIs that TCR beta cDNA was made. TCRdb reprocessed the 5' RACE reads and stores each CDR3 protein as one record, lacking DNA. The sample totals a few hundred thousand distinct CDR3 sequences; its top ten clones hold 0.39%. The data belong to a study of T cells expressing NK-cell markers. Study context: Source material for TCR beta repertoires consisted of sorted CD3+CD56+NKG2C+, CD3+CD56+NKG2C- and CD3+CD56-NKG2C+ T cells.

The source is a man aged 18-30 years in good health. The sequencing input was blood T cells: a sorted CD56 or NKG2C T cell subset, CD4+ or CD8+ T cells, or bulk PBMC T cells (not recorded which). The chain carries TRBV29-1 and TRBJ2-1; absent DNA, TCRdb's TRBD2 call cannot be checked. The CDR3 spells CSVVGEAIEQFF.